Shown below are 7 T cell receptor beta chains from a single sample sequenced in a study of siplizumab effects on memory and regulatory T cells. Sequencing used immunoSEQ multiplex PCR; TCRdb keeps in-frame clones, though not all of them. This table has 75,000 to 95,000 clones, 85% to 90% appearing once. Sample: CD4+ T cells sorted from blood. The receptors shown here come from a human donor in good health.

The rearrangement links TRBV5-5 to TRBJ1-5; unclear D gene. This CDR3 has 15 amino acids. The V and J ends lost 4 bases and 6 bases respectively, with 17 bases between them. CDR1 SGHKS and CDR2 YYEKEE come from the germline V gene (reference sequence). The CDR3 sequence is CASSPMGSWSQPQHF. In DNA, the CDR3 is TGTGCCAGCAGCCCGATGGGGTCCTGGAGTCAGCCCCAGCATTTT.

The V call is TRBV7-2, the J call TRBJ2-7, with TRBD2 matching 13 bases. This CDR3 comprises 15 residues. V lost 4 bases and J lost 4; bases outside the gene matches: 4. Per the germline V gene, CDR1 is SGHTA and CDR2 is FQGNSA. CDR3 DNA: TGTGCCAGCAGCTCCCGGACTAGCGGGAGATACGAGCAGTACTTC. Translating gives CASSSRTSGRYEQYF.

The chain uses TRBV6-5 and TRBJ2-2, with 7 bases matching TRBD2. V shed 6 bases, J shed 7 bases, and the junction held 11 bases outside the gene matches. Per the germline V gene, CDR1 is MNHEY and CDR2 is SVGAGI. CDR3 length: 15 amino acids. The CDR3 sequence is CASRDAAGEYGELFF. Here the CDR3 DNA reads TGTGCCAGCAGAGACGCCGCGGGAGAGTACGGGGAGCTGTTTTTT.

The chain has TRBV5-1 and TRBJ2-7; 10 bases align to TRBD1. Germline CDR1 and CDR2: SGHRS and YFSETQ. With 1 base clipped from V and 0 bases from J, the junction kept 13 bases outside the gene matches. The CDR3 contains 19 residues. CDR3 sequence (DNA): TGCGCCAGCAGCTTGCCGGAGACAGGGGGCAGCGGGAGCTCCTACGAGCAGTACTTC. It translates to CASSLPETGGSGSSYEQYF. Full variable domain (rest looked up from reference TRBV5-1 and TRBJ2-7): KAGVTQTPRYLIKTRGQQVTLSCSPISGHRSVSWYQQTPGQGLQFLFEYFSETQRNKGNFPGRFSGRQFSNSRSEMNVSTLELGDSALYLCASSLPETGGSGSSYEQYFGPGTRLTVT.

The CDR3 DNA reads TGTGCCAGCAGTTTAAGGGGAGATCATACCGGGGAGCTGTTTTTT. It specifies CASSLRGDHTGELFF. This chain joins TRBV28 and TRBJ2-2; D is tentatively TRBD1 or TRBD2 (5 bases each). The CDR3 is 15 residues long. Germline loops: CDR1 MDHEN, CDR2 SYDVKM. The germline V and J ends were trimmed by 2 bases and 5 bases, with 12 bases remaining between them.

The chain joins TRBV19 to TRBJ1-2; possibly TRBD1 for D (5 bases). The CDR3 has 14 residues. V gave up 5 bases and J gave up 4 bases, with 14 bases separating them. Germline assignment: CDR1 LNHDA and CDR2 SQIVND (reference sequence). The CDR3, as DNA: TGTGCCAGTAGTCCCGACAGTCCGGGCTATGGCTACACCTTC. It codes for CASSPDSPGYGYTF.

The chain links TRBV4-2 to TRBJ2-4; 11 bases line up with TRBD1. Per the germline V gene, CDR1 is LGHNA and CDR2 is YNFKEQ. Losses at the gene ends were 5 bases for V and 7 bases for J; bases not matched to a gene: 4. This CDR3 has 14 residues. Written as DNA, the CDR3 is TGTGCCAGCAGCAAACGGACAGGGGGCAACATTCAGTACTTC. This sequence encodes CASSKRTGGNIQYF.